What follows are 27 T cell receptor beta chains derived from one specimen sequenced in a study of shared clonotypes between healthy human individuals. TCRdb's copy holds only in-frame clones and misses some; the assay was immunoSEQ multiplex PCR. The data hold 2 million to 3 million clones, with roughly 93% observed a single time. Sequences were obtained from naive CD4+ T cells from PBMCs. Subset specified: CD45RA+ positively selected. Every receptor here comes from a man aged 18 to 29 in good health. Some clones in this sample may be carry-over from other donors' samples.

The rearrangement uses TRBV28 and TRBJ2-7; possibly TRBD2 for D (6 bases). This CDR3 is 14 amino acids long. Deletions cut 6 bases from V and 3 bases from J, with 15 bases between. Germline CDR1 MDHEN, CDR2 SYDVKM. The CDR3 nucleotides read TGTGCCAGCAGCGTCGGGGGTGCACGCTACGAGCAGTACTTC. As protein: CASSVGGARYEQYF.

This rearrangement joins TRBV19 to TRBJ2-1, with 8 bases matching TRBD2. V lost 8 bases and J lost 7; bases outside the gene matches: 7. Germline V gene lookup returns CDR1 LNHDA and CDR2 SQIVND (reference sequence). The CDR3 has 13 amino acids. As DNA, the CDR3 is TGTGCCAGTCAAGGGACTAGAAGGAATGAGCAGTTCTTC. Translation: CASQGTRRNEQFF.

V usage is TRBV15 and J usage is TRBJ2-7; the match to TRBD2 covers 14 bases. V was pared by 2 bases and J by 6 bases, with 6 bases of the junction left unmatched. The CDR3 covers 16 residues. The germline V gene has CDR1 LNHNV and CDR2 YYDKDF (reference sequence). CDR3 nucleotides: TGTGCCACCAGCAGACACCCGGGACTAGCGGGAGTCGAGCAGTACTTC. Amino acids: CATSRHPGLAGVEQYF.

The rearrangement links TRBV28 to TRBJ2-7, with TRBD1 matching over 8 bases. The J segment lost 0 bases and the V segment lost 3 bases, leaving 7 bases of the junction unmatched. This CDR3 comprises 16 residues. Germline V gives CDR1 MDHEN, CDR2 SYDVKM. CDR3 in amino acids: CASSFPGQVSSYEQYF. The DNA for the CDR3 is TGTGCCAGCAGTTTTCCGGGACAGGTGAGCTCCTACGAGCAGTACTTC.

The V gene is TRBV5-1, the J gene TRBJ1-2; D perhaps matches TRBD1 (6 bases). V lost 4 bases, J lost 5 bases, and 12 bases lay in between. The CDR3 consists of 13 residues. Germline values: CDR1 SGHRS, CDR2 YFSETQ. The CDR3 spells CASSATGSYGYTF. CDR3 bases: TGCGCCAGCAGCGCCACAGGGTCGTATGGCTACACCTTC. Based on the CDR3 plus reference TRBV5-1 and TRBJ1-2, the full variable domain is KAGVTQTPRYLIKTRGQQVTLSCSPISGHRSVSWYQQTPGQGLQFLFEYFSETQRNKGNFPGRFSGRQFSNSRSEMNVSTLELGDSALYLCASSATGSYGYTFGSGTRLTVV.

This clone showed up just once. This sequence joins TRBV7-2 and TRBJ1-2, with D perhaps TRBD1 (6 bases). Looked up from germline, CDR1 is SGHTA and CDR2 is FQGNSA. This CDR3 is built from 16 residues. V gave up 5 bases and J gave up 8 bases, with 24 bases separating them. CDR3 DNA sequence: TGTGCCAGCAGCAACGTGGGGGCAGGCGGTTTGGGCGGCTACACCTTC. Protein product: CASSNVGAGGLGGYTF.

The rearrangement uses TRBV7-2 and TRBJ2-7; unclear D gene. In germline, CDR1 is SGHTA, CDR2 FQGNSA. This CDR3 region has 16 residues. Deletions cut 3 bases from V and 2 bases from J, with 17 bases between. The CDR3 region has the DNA TGTGCCAGCAGCTTTCGACCGGAGTCTCCAACCTACGAGCAGTACTTC. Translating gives CASSFRPESPTYEQYF.

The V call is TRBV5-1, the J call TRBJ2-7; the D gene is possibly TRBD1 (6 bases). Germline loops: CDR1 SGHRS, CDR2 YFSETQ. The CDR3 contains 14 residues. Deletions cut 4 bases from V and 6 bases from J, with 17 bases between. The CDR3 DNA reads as TGCGCCAGCAGCGACTTACAGGGATGGAGCGAGCAGTACTTC. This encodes CASSDLQGWSEQYF.

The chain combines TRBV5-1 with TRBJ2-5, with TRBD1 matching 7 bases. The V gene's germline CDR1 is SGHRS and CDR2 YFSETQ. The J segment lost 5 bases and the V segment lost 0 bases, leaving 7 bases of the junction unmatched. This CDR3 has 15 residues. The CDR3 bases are TGCGCCAGCAGCTTGGTAGAAGGGGGCGCGGAGACCCAGTACTTC. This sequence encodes CASSLVEGGAETQYF. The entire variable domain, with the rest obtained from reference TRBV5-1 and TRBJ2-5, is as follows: KAGVTQTPRYLIKTRGQQVTLSCSPISGHRSVSWYQQTPGQGLQFLFEYFSETQRNKGNFPGRFSGRQFSNSRSEMNVSTLELGDSALYLCASSLVEGGAETQYFGPGTRLLVL.

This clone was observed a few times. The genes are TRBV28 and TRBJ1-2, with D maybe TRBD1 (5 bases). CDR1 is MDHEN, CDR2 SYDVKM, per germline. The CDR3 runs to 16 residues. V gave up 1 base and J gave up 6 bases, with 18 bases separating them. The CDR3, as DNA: TGTGCCAGCAGTTTATACTCCGGCTGGGACCAGCATGGCTACACCTTC. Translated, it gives CASSLYSGWDQHGYTF.

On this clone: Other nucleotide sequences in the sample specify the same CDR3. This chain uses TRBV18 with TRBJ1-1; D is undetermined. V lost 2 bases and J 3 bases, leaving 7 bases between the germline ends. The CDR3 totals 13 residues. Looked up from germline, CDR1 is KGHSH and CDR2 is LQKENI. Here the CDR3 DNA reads TGTGCCAGCTCACCATCATTGGACACTGAAGCTTTCTTT. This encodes CASSPSLDTEAFF.

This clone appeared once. The DNA for the CDR3 is TGTGCCAGCAGCCGACCGGGACTAGCGGGAGTATTTTATTTAGAGACCCAGTACTTC. Its protein is CASSRPGLAGVFYLETQYF. The genes are TRBV7-6 and TRBJ2-5, with TRBD2 matching over 14 bases. The CDR3 sequence is 19 residues long. J lost 4 bases, V lost 5 bases, and 15 bases had no gene match. The germline V gene encodes CDR1 SGHVS and CDR2 FNYEAQ. Based on the CDR3 plus reference TRBV7-6 and TRBJ2-5, the full variable domain is GAGVSQSPRYKVTKRGQDVALRCDPISGHVSLYWYRQALGQGPEFLTYFNYEAQQDKSGLPNDRFSAERPEGSISTLTIQRTEQRDSAMYRCASSRPGLAGVFYLETQYFGPGTRLLVL.

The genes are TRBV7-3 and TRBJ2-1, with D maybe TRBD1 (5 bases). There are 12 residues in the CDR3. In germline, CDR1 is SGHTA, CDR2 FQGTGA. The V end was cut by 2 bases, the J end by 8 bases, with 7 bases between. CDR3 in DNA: TGTGCCAGCAGCTTAGGCAGGGATGAGCAGTTCTTC. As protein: CASSLGRDEQFF.

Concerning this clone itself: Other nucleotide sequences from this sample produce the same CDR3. CDR3 nucleotide sequence: TGCGCCAGCAGCTCGGGACAGTCCTCCTACGAGCAGTACTTC. This codes for CASSSGQSSYEQYF. This chain connects TRBV5-1 to TRBJ2-7, with 7 bases lining up with TRBD1. The V and J ends lost 3 bases and 0 bases, in that order; junction bases with no gene match: 3. Germline CDR1 is SGHRS and CDR2 is YFSETQ. This CDR3 has 14 residues. Combining the CDR3 with reference TRBV5-1 and TRBJ2-7 gives the whole variable domain KAGVTQTPRYLIKTRGQQVTLSCSPISGHRSVSWYQQTPGQGLQFLFEYFSETQRNKGNFPGRFSGRQFSNSRSEMNVSTLELGDSALYLCASSSGQSSYEQYFGPGTRLTVT.

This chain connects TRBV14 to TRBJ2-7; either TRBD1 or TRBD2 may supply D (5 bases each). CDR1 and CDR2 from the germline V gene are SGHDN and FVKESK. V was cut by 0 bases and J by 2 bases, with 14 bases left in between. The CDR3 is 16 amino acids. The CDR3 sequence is CASSQDRGQGPYEQYF. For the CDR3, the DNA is TGTGCCAGCAGCCAAGATCGAGGGCAGGGCCCCTACGAGCAGTACTTC.

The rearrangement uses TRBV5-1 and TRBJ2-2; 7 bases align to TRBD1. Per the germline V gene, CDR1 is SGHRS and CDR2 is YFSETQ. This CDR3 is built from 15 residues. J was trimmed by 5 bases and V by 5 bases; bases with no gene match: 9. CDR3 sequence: CASRQGPEGTGELFF. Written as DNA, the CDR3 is TGCGCCAGCAGACAGGGGCCCGAGGGAACCGGGGAGCTGTTTTTT.

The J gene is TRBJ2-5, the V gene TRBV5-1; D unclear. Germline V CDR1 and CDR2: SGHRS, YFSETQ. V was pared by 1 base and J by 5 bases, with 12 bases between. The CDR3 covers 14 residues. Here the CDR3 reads CASSLYGQPETQYF. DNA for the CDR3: TGCGCCAGCAGCTTGTATGGTCAGCCGGAGACCCAGTACTTC.

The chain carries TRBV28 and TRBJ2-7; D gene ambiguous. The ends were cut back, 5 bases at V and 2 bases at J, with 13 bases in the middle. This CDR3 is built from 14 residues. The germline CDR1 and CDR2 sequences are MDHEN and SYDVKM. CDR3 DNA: TGTGCCAGCAGTCCTGGGCAGGTCCCCTACGAGCAGTACTTC. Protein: CASSPGQVPYEQYF.

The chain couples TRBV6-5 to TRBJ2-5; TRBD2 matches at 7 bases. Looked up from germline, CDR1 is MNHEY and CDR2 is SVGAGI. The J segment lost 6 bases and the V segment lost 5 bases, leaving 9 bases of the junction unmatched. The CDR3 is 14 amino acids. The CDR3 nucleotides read TGTGCCAGCAGTACCCCGGGACTAACGAAGACCCAGTACTTC. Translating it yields CASSTPGLTKTQYF.

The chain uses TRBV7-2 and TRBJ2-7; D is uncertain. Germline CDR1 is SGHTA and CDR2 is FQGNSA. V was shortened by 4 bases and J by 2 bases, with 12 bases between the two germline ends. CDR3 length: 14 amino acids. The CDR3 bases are TGTGCCAGCAGCTCGCTGACACCGACCTACGAGCAGTACTTC. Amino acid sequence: CASSSLTPTYEQYF.

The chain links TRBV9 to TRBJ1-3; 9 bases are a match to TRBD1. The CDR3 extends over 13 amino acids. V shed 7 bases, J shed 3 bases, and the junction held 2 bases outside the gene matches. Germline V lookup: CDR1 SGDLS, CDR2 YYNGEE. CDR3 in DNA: TGTGCCAGCGCGGGACAGGGTGGAAACACCATATATTTT. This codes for CASAGQGGNTIYF.

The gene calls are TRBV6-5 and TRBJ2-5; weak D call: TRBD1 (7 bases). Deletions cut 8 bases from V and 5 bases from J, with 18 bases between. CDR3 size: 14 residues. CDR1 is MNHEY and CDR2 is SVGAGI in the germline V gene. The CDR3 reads CASSLGGLAETQYF. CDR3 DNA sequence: TGTGCCAGCTCCCTAGGGGGCCTAGCGGAGACCCAGTACTTC.

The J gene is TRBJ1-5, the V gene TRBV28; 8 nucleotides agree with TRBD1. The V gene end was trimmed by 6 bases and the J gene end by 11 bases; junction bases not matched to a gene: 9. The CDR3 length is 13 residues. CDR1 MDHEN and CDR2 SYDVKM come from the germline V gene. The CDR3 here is CASSRQGIFTQHF. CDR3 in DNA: TGTGCCAGCAGCCGACAGGGGATCTTTACCCAGCATTTT.

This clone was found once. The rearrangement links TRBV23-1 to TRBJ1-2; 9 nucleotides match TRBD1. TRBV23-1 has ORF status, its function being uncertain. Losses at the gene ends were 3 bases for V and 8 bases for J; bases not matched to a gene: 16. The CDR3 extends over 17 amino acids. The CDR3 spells CASSHPDRGVMTEGYTF. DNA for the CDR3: TGCGCCAGCAGTCACCCGGACAGGGGAGTAATGACGGAAGGCTACACCTTC.

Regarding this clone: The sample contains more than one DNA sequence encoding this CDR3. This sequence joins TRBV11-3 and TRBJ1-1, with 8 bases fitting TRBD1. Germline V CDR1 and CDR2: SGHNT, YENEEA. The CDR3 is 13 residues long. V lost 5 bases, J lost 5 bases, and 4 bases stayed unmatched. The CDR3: CASSLDRATEAFF. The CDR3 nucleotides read TGTGCCAGCAGCCTGGACAGGGCGACTGAAGCTTTCTTT.

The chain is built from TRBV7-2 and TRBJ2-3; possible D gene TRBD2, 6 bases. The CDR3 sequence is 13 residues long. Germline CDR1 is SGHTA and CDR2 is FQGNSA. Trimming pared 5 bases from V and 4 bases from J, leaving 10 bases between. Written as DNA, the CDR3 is TGTGCCAGCAGCGTGACTAGTGCAGATACGCAGTATTTT. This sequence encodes CASSVTSADTQYF.

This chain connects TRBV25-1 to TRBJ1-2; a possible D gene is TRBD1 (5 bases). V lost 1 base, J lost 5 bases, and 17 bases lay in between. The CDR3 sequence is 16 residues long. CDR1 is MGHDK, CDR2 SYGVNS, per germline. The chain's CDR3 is CASSESSTGLSYGYTF. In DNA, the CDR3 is TGTGCCAGCAGTGAATCATCAACAGGTCTTTCATATGGCTACACCTTC.